This T cell receptor beta chain was obtained from a study of CD8 T cells in ankylosing spondylitis. TCRdb itself ran the 5' RACE reads through MiXCR, one entry per CDR3 protein. Among roughly 280,000 distinct CDR3 sequences, around 20% were seen once, and the ten largest hold roughly 7.3%. The table lists this clonotype with many counts. CDR3 length: 12 amino acids. Germline assignment: CDR1 MNHEY and CDR2 SMNVEV (reference sequence). V was pared by 8 bases and J by 6 bases, with 0 bases of the junction left unmatched. The origin of this receptor is a male donor with ankylosing spondylitis or in good health (not recorded which). J is TRBJ2-3 and V is TRBV27, with 12 nucleotides matching TRBD2. Specimen: blood, either unsorted or a sorted T cell fraction (not recorded which). CDR3 loop: CASGLAGDTQYF. The CDR3 bases are TGTGCCAGCGGACTAGCGGGGGATACGCAGTATTTT.